A single sample gave rise to the 26 T cell receptor beta chains below, sequenced in a study of blood T cell repertoires in COVID-19. Produced via immunoSEQ multiplex PCR; TCRdb's table is partial and in-frame only. This sample yields 300,000 to 450,000 clones, of which over 75% are seen a single time; 1.3% belongs to the top ten. Sequenced material: PBMCs or T cells enriched from blood (not recorded which). The receptors were gathered from a man aged 30 to 39 who had recovered from COVID-19.

The chain links TRBV5-6 to TRBJ1-2; no clear D gene. This CDR3 has 12 residues. Germline V lookup: CDR1 SGHDT, CDR2 YYEEEE. V lost 7 bases and J 5 bases, leaving 12 bases between the germline ends. The DNA for the CDR3 is TGTGCCAGCTTCCGTGAGGAATATGGCTACACCTTC. This codes for CASFREEYGYTF.

The V gene is TRBV2, the J gene TRBJ1-6, with D unresolved. Trimming left V 2 bases short and J 11 bases short, with 19 bases between. The CDR3 contains 16 residues. Germline V CDR1 and CDR2: SNHLY, FYNNEI. This chain's CDR3 is CASSELDPFSEAPLHF. CDR3 nucleotides: TGTGCCAGCAGTGAACTGGATCCCTTCTCGGAGGCACCCCTCCACTTT.

Comment on this clone: Within the sample, other DNA sequences also encode this same CDR3. The chain uses TRBV5-1 and TRBJ2-3, with 7 bases that match TRBD1. Germline CDR1 and CDR2: SGHRS and YFSETQ. The ends lost 3 bases at V and 0 bases at J; junction bases unmatched: 1. The CDR3 is made up of 14 amino acids. Written as DNA, the CDR3 is TGCGCCAGCAGCTCGACAGGGAGCACAGATACGCAGTATTTT. Protein sequence: CASSSTGSTDTQYF.

The chain couples TRBV7-9 to TRBJ1-2; 8 positions agree with TRBD1. The ends lost 6 bases at V and 8 bases at J; junction bases unmatched: 14. Per germline, CDR1 SEHNR and CDR2 FQNEAQ (reference sequence). CDR3 length: 15 residues. The chain's CDR3 is CASRSTGTGVSGYTF. As DNA, the CDR3 is TGTGCCAGCAGGTCCACCGGGACAGGAGTTTCGGGCTACACCTTC.

This chain's CDR3 is CASSLGQDIIYNEQFF. The CDR3 DNA follows: TGTGCCAGCAGCTTGGGGCAGGACATTATCTACAATGAGCAGTTCTTC. The chain is built from TRBV5-4 and TRBJ2-1; perhaps TRBD1 as D (5 bases). CDR1 and CDR2 from the germline V gene are SGHNT and YYREEE (reference sequence). V lost 0 bases and J lost 3, with 13 bases in between. This CDR3 has 16 residues.

This chain joins TRBV6-5 and TRBJ2-7; TRBD1 matches at 11 bases. Germline V gives CDR1 MNHEY, CDR2 SVGAGI. The V and J ends lost 4 bases and 2 bases, in that order; junction bases with no gene match: 7. The CDR3 contains 16 residues. The CDR3 DNA reads TGTGCCAGCAGTTCCACCGGACAGGGGGCGGCCTACGAGCAGTACTTC. This encodes CASSSTGQGAAYEQYF.

This rearrangement joins TRBV11-3 to TRBJ2-5, with 7 bases fitting TRBD2. The CDR3 covers 14 residues. Germline CDR1 and CDR2: SGHNT and YENEEA. V was clipped by 1 base and J by 1 base; unmatched bases: 0. CDR3 DNA sequence: TGTGCCAGCAGCTTAGGCGGGGGCCAAGAGACCCAGTACTTC. It encodes CASSLGGGQETQYF.

V gene TRBV2 combines with J gene TRBJ2-7; D call uncertain. CDR1 SNHLY and CDR2 FYNNEI come from the germline V gene. This CDR3 contains 13 residues. Trimming left V 4 bases short and J 6 bases short, with 13 bases between. The DNA for the CDR3 is TGTGCCAGCAGTGGAGTCGGAGACCTCGAGCAGTACTTC. As protein: CASSGVGDLEQYF.

V is TRBV19 and J is TRBJ1-6; D is unclear. The germline V gene has CDR1 LNHDA and CDR2 SQIVND (reference sequence). The CDR3 length is 11 residues. The germline V and J ends were trimmed by 9 bases and 7 bases, with 7 bases remaining between them. The CDR3 DNA reads as TGTGCCAGCCGCCAGAATTCACCCCTCCACTTT. Protein: CASRQNSPLHF.

The chain carries TRBV6-2 or TRBV6-3 and TRBJ2-7; 11 bases are shared with TRBD2. V shed 2 bases, J shed 1 base, and the junction held 7 bases outside the gene matches. Germline-derived CDR1 and CDR2 are MNHEY and SVGEGT. The CDR3 spans 17 residues. DNA of the CDR3: TGTGCCAGCAGTTACCGCACTAGCGGGGGCGCGTCCTACGAGCAGTACTTC. Translated: CASSYRTSGGASYEQYF.

The rearrangement uses TRBV5-1 and TRBJ1-1, with D perhaps TRBD1 (5 bases). Per the germline V gene, CDR1 is SGHRS and CDR2 is YFSETQ. V was clipped by 0 bases and J by 1 base, with 10 bases between them. The CDR3 extends over 15 amino acids. In nucleotides, the CDR3 is TGCGCCAGCAGCTTGGAGGAGGGACGGAACACTGAAGCTTTCTTT. Amino acid sequence: CASSLEEGRNTEAFF. Based on the CDR3 plus reference TRBV5-1 and TRBJ1-1, the full variable domain is KAGVTQTPRYLIKTRGQQVTLSCSPISGHRSVSWYQQTPGQGLQFLFEYFSETQRNKGNFPGRFSGRQFSNSRSEMNVSTLELGDSALYLCASSLEEGRNTEAFFGQGTRLTVV.

This chain joins TRBV11-1 and TRBJ2-2; maybe TRBD1 (5 bases). Germline values: CDR1 SGHAT, CDR2 FQDESV (reference sequence). This CDR3 is 16 amino acids long. Deletions cut 5 bases from V and 4 bases from J, with 17 bases between. CDR3 sequence reads: CASSAPQGVSTGELFF. DNA for the CDR3: TGTGCCAGCAGCGCCCCTCAAGGGGTGAGCACCGGGGAGCTGTTTTTT.

The rearrangement links TRBV19 to TRBJ2-3, with 7 bases fitting TRBD2. The CDR3 totals 17 residues. J lost 1 base, V lost 3 bases, and 10 bases had no gene match. Germline lookup yields CDR1 LNHDA and CDR2 SQIVND (reference sequence). The CDR3 reads CASSIGLRAGGTDTQYF. Written as DNA, the CDR3 is TGTGCCAGTAGTATCGGGTTAAGGGCGGGGGGCACAGATACGCAGTATTTT.

V is TRBV25-1 and J is TRBJ1-6; 7 nucleotides agree with TRBD1. CDR1 and CDR2 from the germline V gene are MGHDK and SYGVNS. With V trimmed by 1 base and J by 7 bases, 4 bases remained unmatched. The length of the CDR3 is 15 residues. CDR3 nucleotides: TGTGCCAGCAGTGAATCGAAGACAGGGAATTCACCCCTCCACTTT. It translates to CASSESKTGNSPLHF.

This clone was picked up a small number of times. CDR3 sequence reads: CASSQVPTSGGYTF. The DNA of the CDR3 is TGTGCCAGCAGCCAAGTTCCCACCAGCGGCGGCTACACCTTC. The chain uses TRBV14 and TRBJ1-2; no clear D. The CDR3 runs to 14 residues. Germline assignment: CDR1 SGHDN and CDR2 FVKESK. Trimming stripped 1 base from V and 8 bases from J, with 14 bases between.

This clone showed up just once. The CDR3 here is CASSQQQTGANEKLFF. The CDR3 DNA reads as TGCGCCAGCAGCCAACAGCAGACAGGAGCAAATGAAAAACTGTTTTTT. The rearrangement joins TRBV4-1 to TRBJ1-4; a weak D match, TRBD1 (6 bases). CDR1 is MGHRA and CDR2 is YSYEKL in the germline V gene. The CDR3 extends over 16 amino acids. V was clipped by 2 bases and J by 5 bases, with 15 bases between them.

The V call is TRBV7-8, the J call TRBJ2-1, with TRBD1 identical over 12 bases. Trimming cost V 5 bases and J 1 base; bases outside gene matches: 18. Germline V gene data show CDR1 as SGHVS and CDR2 as FQNEAQ. The CDR3 runs to 21 residues. This CDR3 reads CASSLPLPGQGAQKSYNEQFF. DNA of the CDR3: TGTGCCAGCAGCCTACCGTTACCGGGACAGGGGGCGCAAAAATCCTACAATGAGCAGTTCTTC.

V gene TRBV7-2 combines with J gene TRBJ2-7, with D possibly matching TRBD2 (5 bases). The CDR3 is 15 residues long. Germline CDR1 and CDR2: SGHTA and FQGNSA. V was clipped by 1 base and J by 0 bases, with 10 bases between them. The CDR3 nucleotides are TGTGCCAGCAGCTTAGACGGGATTAGCTCCTACGAGCAGTACTTC. Protein product: CASSLDGISSYEQYF.

The chain joins TRBV4-2 to TRBJ1-1; the match to TRBD1 covers 7 bases. Germline CDR1 LGHNA, CDR2 YNFKEQ. J gave up 7 bases and V 0 bases, and 8 bases lay outside the gene matches. The CDR3 extends over 15 amino acids. CDR3 DNA sequence: TGTGCCAGCAGCCAAGATAGAGGGGGCGACCTTGAAGCTTTCTTT. Its protein is CASSQDRGGDLEAFF.

This chain connects TRBV6-5 to TRBJ1-1, with 7 positions matching TRBD1. The CDR3 is made up of 15 amino acids. Per germline, CDR1 MNHEY and CDR2 SVGAGI. The V and J ends lost 5 bases and 0 bases, in that order; junction bases with no gene match: 6. DNA of the CDR3: TGTGCCAGCAGTCAGGCAAGGGGGCTGAACACTGAAGCTTTCTTT. Protein product: CASSQARGLNTEAFF.

This chain joins TRBV3-1 (or the pseudogene TRBV3-2) and TRBJ2-2; 14 bases agree with TRBD2. CDR3 length: 17 amino acids. With V trimmed by 4 bases and J by 3 bases, 4 bases remained unmatched. Germline V gives CDR1 LGHDT, CDR2 YNNKEL (reference sequence). The CDR3 bases are TGTGCCAGCAGCCCGGGACTAGCGGGGGTTTACACCGGGGAGCTGTTTTTT. Its translation: CASSPGLAGVYTGELFF.

V and J are TRBV7-8 and TRBJ1-5, with D maybe TRBD1 (5 bases). V shed 5 bases and J shed 0 bases, with 11 bases lying between them. The CDR3 is 15 residues long. Per germline, CDR1 SGHVS and CDR2 FQNEAQ. CDR3 DNA sequence: TGTGCCAGCAGCCAGACAGCTCCTAGCAATCAGCCCCAGCATTTT. This gives the protein CASSQTAPSNQPQHF.

The chain recombines TRBV4-1 with TRBJ2-7; 9 positions match TRBD2. The CDR3 has 15 amino acids. V was pared by 4 bases and J by 0 bases, with 4 bases of the junction left unmatched. The V gene's germline CDR1 is MGHRA and CDR2 YSYEKL. The CDR3 region has the DNA TGCGCCAGCAGCCTTAGCGGGGGCCTCTCCTACGAGCAGTACTTC. The encoded protein is CASSLSGGLSYEQYF.

As concerns this clone: This CDR3 is also generated by other DNA sequences in the sample. The V and J genes are TRBV3-1 (or the pseudogene TRBV3-2) and TRBJ1-6; 7 nucleotides line up with TRBD1. The germline V gene has CDR1 LGHDT and CDR2 YNNKEL (reference sequence). With V trimmed by 1 base and J by 6 bases, 3 bases remained unmatched. The CDR3 sequence is 15 residues long. For the CDR3, the DNA is TGTGCCAGCAGCCAAGCGACAGGGATTAATTCACCCCTCCACTTT. Amino acids: CASSQATGINSPLHF.

With respect to this clone: At the DNA level, this CDR3 is encoded by other sequences in the same sample as well. The rearrangement uses TRBV19 and TRBJ1-1; D might be TRBD1 (5 bases). V was shortened by 5 bases and J by 1 base, with 8 bases between the two germline ends. From germline, CDR1 is LNHDA and CDR2 SQIVND (reference sequence). The CDR3 is 13 residues long. The CDR3 protein is CASSLTANTEAFF. As DNA, the CDR3 is TGTGCCAGTAGTTTGACAGCGAACACTGAAGCTTTCTTT.

This chain uses TRBV3-1 (or the pseudogene TRBV3-2) with TRBJ1-6; a weak D match, TRBD1 (5 bases). The CDR3 covers 14 residues. V was cut by 4 bases and J by 9 bases, with 13 bases left in between. The germline V gene encodes CDR1 LGHDT and CDR2 YNNKEL (reference sequence). DNA of the CDR3: TGTGCCAGCAGCCCAACCCAGGGTACTTCACCCCTCCACTTT. Translation: CASSPTQGTSPLHF.